Shown below are 28 T cell receptor beta chains from a single sample sequenced in a study of blood T cell repertoires in COVID-19. Measured with immunoSEQ multiplex PCR; TCRdb has only the in-frame clones, and not every one. The sample yields tens of thousands of clones, about four fifths seen once. The sequenced sample consisted of peripheral blood. The receptors stem from a man between 65 and 85 years old with acute or convalescent COVID-19.

This clone was observed at least ten times. This chain uses TRBV27 with TRBJ2-2; the D gene is possibly TRBD1 (5 bases). The CDR3 sequence is 13 residues long. Between the trimmed V and J ends, which lost 6 bases and 9 bases, there was a span of 14 bases. The germline gives CDR1 MNHEY, CDR2 SMNVEV (reference sequence). CDR3 in amino acids: CASSYNGARELFF. Here the CDR3 DNA reads TGTGCCAGCAGCTATAATGGGGCCAGGGAGCTGTTTTTT.

The chain carries TRBV7-9 and TRBJ1-5; TRBD1 aligns across 7 bases. This CDR3 is built from 13 residues. V was clipped by 5 bases and J by 5 bases; unmatched bases: 3. From germline, CDR1 is SEHNR and CDR2 FQNEAQ (reference sequence). CDR3: CASSMGQHQPQHF. The CDR3 DNA sequence: TGTGCCAGCAGCATGGGACAGCATCAGCCCCAGCATTTT. The full variable domain, its missing parts supplied by reference TRBV7-9 and TRBJ1-5, is DTGVSQNPRHKITKRGQNVTFRCDPISEHNRLYWYRQTLGQGPEFLTYFQNEAQLEKSRLLSDRFSAERPKGSFSTLEIQRTEQGDSAMYLCASSMGQHQPQHFGDGTRLSIL.

The rearrangement links TRBV5-1 to TRBJ2-7, with D perhaps matching TRBD2 (6 bases). This CDR3 contains 15 residues. CDR1 and CDR2 from the germline V gene are SGHRS and YFSETQ. The V end lost 4 bases, the J end lost 0 bases, and 14 bases lay between the germline ends. CDR3 amino acids: CASSIKAGASYEQYF. CDR3 in DNA: TGCGCCAGCAGCATCAAAGCGGGCGCCTCCTACGAGCAGTACTTC.

This clone was counted a single time. The gene calls are TRBV5-4 and TRBJ2-7; 8 bases match TRBD1. The CDR3 consists of 14 residues. Per germline, CDR1 SGHNT and CDR2 YYREEE (reference sequence). Losses at the gene ends were 3 bases for V and 3 bases for J; bases not matched to a gene: 5. The CDR3, as DNA: TGTGCCAGCAGCTCACCGGGACAGGTCTACGAGCAGTACTTC. Its translation is CASSSPGQVYEQYF.

This clone was seen just once. The chain uses TRBV6-5 and TRBJ2-7; 10 positions agree with TRBD2. In germline, CDR1 is MNHEY, CDR2 SVGAGI. The CDR3 contains 14 residues. V shed 7 bases, J shed 6 bases, and the junction held 9 bases outside the gene matches. The CDR3 sequence: CASNQAGGPGEQYF. CDR3 coding DNA: TGTGCCAGCAACCAAGCGGGAGGGCCCGGCGAGCAGTACTTC.

This clone appeared once. This chain links TRBV18 with TRBJ2-7; 7 bases map to TRBD1. Germline V gene data show CDR1 as KGHSH and CDR2 as LQKENI. The CDR3 totals 16 residues. The V gene end was trimmed by 3 bases and the J gene end by 5 bases; junction bases not matched to a gene: 13. In DNA form, the CDR3 reads TGTGCCAGCTCACCGCCCGACAGGGCAAGTTGGGACGAGCAGTACTTC. Translation: CASSPPDRASWDEQYF.

V is TRBV19 and J is TRBJ1-2; no clear D. The germline V gene has CDR1 LNHDA and CDR2 SQIVND (reference sequence). This CDR3 is built from 16 residues. The ends were cut back, 7 bases at V and 3 bases at J, with 21 bases in the middle. The CDR3: CASTLGEISKHYGYTF. CDR3 sequence (DNA): TGTGCCAGTACCCTCGGGGAGATTTCGAAGCACTATGGCTACACCTTC. Full variable domain (missing parts from reference TRBV19 and TRBJ1-2): DGGITQSPKYLFRKEGQNVTLSCEQNLNHDAMYWYRQDPGQGLRLIYYSQIVNDFQKGDIAEGYSVSREKKESFPLTVTSAQKNPTAFYLCASTLGEISKHYGYTFGSGTRLTVV.

The rearrangement uses TRBV29-1 and TRBJ2-1, with D possibly matching TRBD2 (5 bases). Trimming shortened V by 6 bases and J by 5 bases, and 23 bases separated the two germline ends. CDR3 length: 16 amino acids. The germline V gene has CDR1 SQVTM and CDR2 ANQGSEA. The CDR3 coding sequence is TGCAGCGTCCTAGCCCCCGGATTCGTAGAGGACAATGAGCAGTTCTTC. This gives the protein CSVLAPGFVEDNEQFF.

The sample holds a few counts of this clone. The V call is TRBV9, the J call TRBJ2-3, with D maybe TRBD1 (6 bases). Trimming cost V 3 bases and J 7 bases, with 18 bases left between them. Germline CDR1 is SGDLS and CDR2 is YYNGEE. The CDR3 sequence is 15 residues long. CDR3 in DNA: TGTGCCAGCAGCGAGGGACATACTCTCGGCCATACGCAGTATTTT. The encoded protein is CASSEGHTLGHTQYF.

The chain carries TRBV5-1 and TRBJ1-1; 10 nucleotides line up with TRBD1. Per the germline V gene, CDR1 is SGHRS and CDR2 is YFSETQ. CDR3 size: 15 residues. The V and J ends lost 0 bases and 3 bases, in that order; junction bases with no gene match: 2. The CDR3: CASSLVGQGDTEAFF. For the CDR3, the DNA is TGCGCCAGCAGCTTGGTAGGACAGGGGGACACTGAAGCTTTCTTT. Complete variable domain (other parts from reference TRBV5-1 and TRBJ1-1): KAGVTQTPRYLIKTRGQQVTLSCSPISGHRSVSWYQQTPGQGLQFLFEYFSETQRNKGNFPGRFSGRQFSNSRSEMNVSTLELGDSALYLCASSLVGQGDTEAFFGQGTRLTVV.

The sample holds many counts of this clone. The chain links TRBV7-9 to TRBJ2-3, with D maybe TRBD2 (5 bases). Germline assignment: CDR1 SEHNR and CDR2 FQNEAQ (reference sequence). The CDR3 sequence is 15 residues long. Trimming pared 1 base from V and 3 bases from J, leaving 11 bases between. CDR3 residues: CASSLDPGITDTQYF. CDR3 in DNA: TGTGCCAGCAGCTTAGACCCGGGGATAACAGATACGCAGTATTTT.

The chain combines TRBV5-6 with TRBJ1-1; TRBD1 agrees at 10 bases. V was pared by 2 bases and J by 3 bases, with 10 bases of the junction left unmatched. CDR3 length: 17 residues. CDR1 is SGHDT and CDR2 is YYEEEE in the germline V gene. CDR3 protein: CASSFRTGGRGDTEAFF. In DNA form, the CDR3 reads TGTGCCAGCAGCTTTAGGACAGGGGGTCGGGGGGACACTGAAGCTTTCTTT.

The V gene is TRBV18, the J gene TRBJ1-1; a weak D match, TRBD1 (5 bases). The CDR3 runs to 14 residues. Germline lookup yields CDR1 KGHSH and CDR2 LQKENI. Between the trimmed V and J ends, which lost 2 bases and 2 bases, there was a span of 9 bases. The CDR3 nucleotides are TGTGCCAGCTCACCAGGGGCGGCAAACACTGAAGCTTTCTTT. Translating it yields CASSPGAANTEAFF.

The V and J genes are TRBV24-1 and TRBJ2-3, with D possibly being TRBD2 (6 bases). With 8 bases removed from V and 3 bases from J, the gap between germline ends came to 8 bases. Germline V gene lookup returns CDR1 KGHDR and CDR2 SFDVKD. The CDR3 covers 12 residues. In DNA form, the CDR3 reads TGTGCCACCATGAGCGGGACAGATACGCAGTATTTT. It translates to CATMSGTDTQYF.

This clone has just one count. This chain's CDR3 is CASSPFRDRGLDEQFF. The CDR3 DNA is TGTGCCAGCAGCCCATTCCGGGACAGGGGGCTAGATGAGCAGTTCTTC. This rearrangement joins TRBV13 to TRBJ2-1; 12 nucleotides match TRBD1. Germline V CDR1 and CDR2: PRHDT, FYEKMQ (reference sequence). The CDR3 extends over 16 amino acids. V gave up 5 bases and J gave up 8 bases; unmatched junction bases: 10.

The V call is TRBV9, the J call TRBJ1-1; TRBD1 matches 11 bases. This CDR3 has 15 amino acids. In germline, CDR1 is SGDLS, CDR2 YYNGEE. J was trimmed by 5 bases and V by 2 bases; bases with no gene match: 5. The CDR3 region is CASSVGTGGYTEAFF. CDR3 nucleotides: TGTGCCAGCAGCGTCGGGACAGGGGGATATACTGAAGCTTTCTTT.

The genes are TRBV6-4 and TRBJ2-1; D possibly corresponds to TRBD1 (7 bases). This CDR3 has 13 residues. The V end lost 8 bases, the J end lost 4 bases, and 12 bases lay between the germline ends. The germline V gene has CDR1 MRHNA and CDR2 SNTAGT. This chain's CDR3 is CASSQGGYNEQFF. The DNA of the CDR3 is TGTGCCAGCTCTCAGGGGGGTTACAATGAGCAGTTCTTC.

In its sample, this clone was seen a few times. The V call is TRBV28, the J call TRBJ1-2; a weak D match, TRBD1 (5 bases). Germline V gives CDR1 MDHEN, CDR2 SYDVKM. The CDR3 is 14 residues long. V was trimmed by 6 bases and J by 3 bases, leaving 14 bases between them. The CDR3 reads CASSQNQGYYGYTF. Here the CDR3 DNA reads TGTGCCAGCAGCCAAAATCAGGGTTACTATGGCTACACCTTC.

The gene calls are TRBV25-1 and TRBJ1-5; TRBD1 matches at 9 bases. CDR1 is MGHDK and CDR2 is SYGVNS in the germline V gene. The junction had 4 bases not matched to a gene; V was cut back by 3 bases and J by 4 bases. The CDR3 extends over 15 amino acids. CDR3 region: CASSDPGTGNQPQHF. DNA for the CDR3: TGTGCCAGCAGTGACCCCGGGACAGGGAATCAGCCCCAGCATTTT.

V usage is TRBV30 and J usage is TRBJ1-2, with 7 bases identical to TRBD1. This CDR3 is built from 11 residues. Trimming took 1 base from V and 8 from J; bases not matched to a gene: 1. Germline assignment: CDR1 GTSNPN and CDR2 SVGIG (reference sequence). The CDR3 sequence is CAWSGDRGYTF. Written as DNA, the CDR3 is TGTGCCTGGAGTGGGGACAGAGGCTACACCTTC. Together with reference TRBV30 and TRBJ1-2, the CDR3 gives the full variable domain: SQTIHQWPATLVQPVGSPLSLECTVEGTSNPNLYWYRQAAGRGLQLLFYSVGIGQISSEVPQNLSASRPQDRQFILSSKKLLLSDSGFYLCAWSGDRGYTFGSGTRLTVV.

The rearrangement joins TRBV11-2 to TRBJ1-4; no firm D call. Germline assignment: CDR1 SGHAT and CDR2 FQNNGV. V was cut by 2 bases and J by 5 bases, with 9 bases left in between. The CDR3 has 14 residues. In nucleotides, the CDR3 is TGTGCCAGCAGCTTACGGAGGTTAAATGAAAAACTGTTTTTT. This translates into CASSLRRLNEKLFF.

The rearrangement joins TRBV7-9 to TRBJ2-7, with TRBD1 matching over 9 bases. CDR1 and CDR2 (germline): SEHNR, FQNEAQ (reference sequence). The CDR3 is 15 amino acids. V trimming: 0 bases; J trimming: 7 bases; junction bases outside the gene matches: 7. CDR3 nucleotides: TGTGCCAGCAGCTTAGCGGCACAGGGGGCGCGGGAGCAGTACTTC. This encodes CASSLAAQGAREQYF.

This clone was detected a few times. The chain recombines TRBV28 with TRBJ2-5, with TRBD1 identical over 7 bases. Germline assignment: CDR1 MDHEN and CDR2 SYDVKM. The CDR3 is 16 amino acids. V shed 6 bases, J shed 5 bases, and the junction held 15 bases outside the gene matches. In nucleotides, the CDR3 is TGTGCCAGCAGCCTAGGGGGCCAAGCCTCCAGGGAGACCCAGTACTTC. Residues: CASSLGGQASRETQYF.

The rearrangement links TRBV7-9 to TRBJ1-4; the match to TRBD1 covers 7 bases. The J segment lost 8 bases and the V segment lost 6 bases, leaving 12 bases of the junction unmatched. The V gene's germline CDR1 is SEHNR and CDR2 FQNEAQ (reference sequence). The CDR3 sequence is 15 residues long. The CDR3 spells CASSHNDRVGEKLFF. The CDR3 DNA reads TGTGCCAGCAGTCATAATGACAGGGTCGGAGAAAAACTGTTTTTT.

This chain joins TRBV3-1 (or the pseudogene TRBV3-2) and TRBJ2-7; a possible D gene is TRBD1 (5 bases). Germline CDR1 and CDR2: LGHDT and YNNKEL (reference sequence). This CDR3 has 16 amino acids. The V end lost 6 bases, the J end lost 0 bases, and 18 bases lay between the germline ends. The CDR3 coding sequence is TGTGCCAGCAGTCTAAGGGGCGTAAGGAGCTCCTACGAGCAGTACTTC. Its translation: CASSLRGVRSSYEQYF.

The chain combines TRBV6-2 or TRBV6-3 with TRBJ2-7; D is unclear. Looked up from germline, CDR1 is MNHEY and CDR2 is SVGEGT. This CDR3 is 16 amino acids long. V lost 2 bases to trimming and J lost 1 base, with 15 bases between them. CDR3 nucleotide sequence: TGTGCCAGCAGTTACACGGTAGGTCGACTTTCCTACGAGCAGTACTTC. Amino acid sequence: CASSYTVGRLSYEQYF.

This clone showed up just a few times. The J gene is TRBJ2-7, the V gene TRBV5-8; 12 bases match TRBD1. CDR3 size: 20 residues. V was clipped by 2 bases and J by 2 bases; unmatched bases: 17. Germline-derived CDR1 and CDR2 are SGHTS and YDEGEE. DNA for the CDR3: TGTGCCAGCAGCTTTCCGAATACGGGACAGGGGGCTTCCCGACCCTACGAGCAGTACTTC. This codes for CASSFPNTGQGASRPYEQYF. Drawing the rest from reference TRBV5-8 and TRBJ2-7, the complete variable domain is EAGVTQSPTHLIKTRGQQATLRCSPISGHTSVYWYQQALGLGLQFLLWYDEGEERNRGNFPPRFSGRQFPNYSSELNVNALELEDSALYLCASSFPNTGQGASRPYEQYFGPGTRLTVT.

The genes are TRBV19 and TRBJ2-1; tentative D call: TRBD2 (6 bases). The V gene's germline CDR1 is LNHDA and CDR2 SQIVND (reference sequence). There are 16 residues in the CDR3. Trimming removed 2 bases at V and 2 bases at J, with 13 bases between. DNA for the CDR3: TGTGCCAGTAGTATACAACGGGACTCAACCTACAATGAGCAGTTCTTC. This codes for CASSIQRDSTYNEQFF.